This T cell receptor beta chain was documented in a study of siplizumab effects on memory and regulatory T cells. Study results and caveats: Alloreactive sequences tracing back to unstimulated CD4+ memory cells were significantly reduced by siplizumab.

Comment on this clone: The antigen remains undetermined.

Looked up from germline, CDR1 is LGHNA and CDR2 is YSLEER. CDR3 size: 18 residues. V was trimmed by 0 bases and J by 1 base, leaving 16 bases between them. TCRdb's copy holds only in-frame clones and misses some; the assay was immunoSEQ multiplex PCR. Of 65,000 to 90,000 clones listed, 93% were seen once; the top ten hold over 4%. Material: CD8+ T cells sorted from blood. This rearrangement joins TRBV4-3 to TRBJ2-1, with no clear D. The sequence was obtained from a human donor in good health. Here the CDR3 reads CASSQEPAKDASYNEQFF. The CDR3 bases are TGCGCCAGCAGCCAAGAACCGGCCAAGGATGCGTCCTACAATGAGCAGTTCTTC.